These T cell receptor beta chains were read from a single sample in a study of T cell repertoires in cytomegalovirus infection. TCRdb ran MiXCR on the reads and lists one entry per CDR3 protein. This table holds approximately 500,000 distinct CDR3 sequences, 10% to 12% found once. The sample consisted of PBMCs. The source is a human donor in good health (CMV status not recorded). Some clones in this sample may be carry-over from other donors' samples. Each CDR3 is given with its conserved first and last residue. Fields, in order: V gene, CDR3 protein.

v_call: TRBV12-3/TRBV12-4; cdr3_aa: CASGKTGGGNSPLHF
v_call: TRBV10-3; cdr3_aa: CAISDRGVTYEQYF
v_call: TRBV28; cdr3_aa: CASPITPGASTDTQYF
v_call: TRBV7-9; cdr3_aa: CASSGQGQHSTDTQYF
v_call: TRBV19; cdr3_aa: CASRTPGGINQPQHF
v_call: TRBV6-5; cdr3_aa: CASSPIRVAKNIQYF
v_call: TRBV6-5; cdr3_aa: CASSYGQGEAEAFF
v_call: TRBV10-3; cdr3_aa: CAIRGQGIAETQYF
v_call: TRBV7-3; cdr3_aa: CASSNGGRETQYF
v_call: TRBV19; cdr3_aa: CASSIQGLAGGPAEQFF
v_call: TRBV7-9; cdr3_aa: CASSFRQNSYEQYF
v_call: TRBV7-2; cdr3_aa: CASSPSIAGGGNEQFF
v_call: TRBV25-1; cdr3_aa: CASSRRDVNQPQHF
v_call: TRBV14; cdr3_aa: CASSQVNTNTGELFF
v_call: TRBV6-6; cdr3_aa: CASSWADFTDTQYF
v_call: TRBV7-9; cdr3_aa: CASSLDSRRVTDTQYF
v_call: TRBV3-1; cdr3_aa: CASSQGAGSWYGYTF
v_call: TRBV7-2; cdr3_aa: CASSDILFGNIQYF
v_call: TRBV7-2; cdr3_aa: CASSGREADTQYF
v_call: TRBV2; cdr3_aa: CASSFELGQGGSGANVLTF
v_call: TRBV9; cdr3_aa: CASSVSGLAKETQYF
v_call: TRBV28; cdr3_aa: CASSLALAVEGNEQFF
v_call: TRBV19; cdr3_aa: CASSMTRTSGRAHTGELFF
v_call: TRBV5-4; cdr3_aa: CASSLDDRGYTF
v_call: TRBV5-1; cdr3_aa: CASRLGGENTEAFF
v_call: TRBV11-2; cdr3_aa: CASSSRPSGGDTGELFF
v_call: TRBV7-2; cdr3_aa: CASSLTSGNFNEQFF
v_call: TRBV29-1; cdr3_aa: CSSVEDYGKKEAFF
v_call: TRBV7-9; cdr3_aa: CASSSGREPNQPQHF
v_call: TRBV5-1; cdr3_aa: CASSANPLGTGRRRYF
v_call: TRBV27; cdr3_aa: CASSSVWDRGYEQYF
v_call: TRBV5-5; cdr3_aa: CASTPWSSGETQYF
v_call: TRBV5-4; cdr3_aa: CASSFTSSYNSPLHF
v_call: TRBV20-1; cdr3_aa: CSAREGGEKLFF
v_call: TRBV7-9; cdr3_aa: CASSSLRDSPEAFF
v_call: TRBV2; cdr3_aa: CASRGGGNTIYF
v_call: TRBV28; cdr3_aa: CASNSDRAYEQYF
v_call: TRBV27; cdr3_aa: CASSRPNTGELFF
v_call: TRBV7-2; cdr3_aa: CASSRYSGSYDTEAFF
v_call: TRBV27; cdr3_aa: CASSLSRGQPNEQYF
v_call: TRBV19; cdr3_aa: CASPRAGRHEQYF
v_call: TRBV20-1; cdr3_aa: CSARSGSQATEAFF
v_call: TRBV7-3; cdr3_aa: CASSRNRGFGNQPQHF
v_call: TRBV11-3; cdr3_aa: CASSPGDRVNTDTQYF
v_call: TRBV28; cdr3_aa: CASSQGLDNSPLHF
v_call: TRBV12-3/TRBV12-4; cdr3_aa: CASSPPRGRGEYTGELFF
v_call: TRBV27; cdr3_aa: CASSDGGPNSPLHF
v_call: TRBV18; cdr3_aa: CASSQQQNTEAFF
v_call: TRBV25-1; cdr3_aa: CASSDPDRGTLGYTF
v_call: TRBV6-1; cdr3_aa: CASSEQLAEGYTF